This TCR beta chain was recorded in a study of blood T cell repertoires in COVID-19. About the study: Nucleic acid was either cDNA or gDNA, and it came from T cells, B-cell-depleted T cells, or PBMCs.

The data were produced by immunoSEQ multiplex PCR, yet TCRdb's version contains in-frame clones alone and is incomplete. The sample contains some 120,000 clones, 80% to 85% of which appear only once. V was trimmed by 10 bases and J by 0 bases, leaving 12 bases between them. CDR1 is ENHRY, CDR2 SYGVKD, per germline. The CDR3 is 14 amino acids. The chain couples TRBV10-3 to TRBJ2-2, with D perhaps TRBD2 (5 bases). This clonotype originated in a man between 25 and 39 years old who had recovered from COVID-19. The specimen sequenced was PBMCs or T cells enriched from blood (not recorded which). The CDR3 loop is CATAGQANTGELFF. In DNA, the CDR3 is TGTGCCACTGCGGGTCAAGCGAACACCGGGGAGCTGTTTTTT.